This note documents a single T cell receptor beta chain sequence. The data derive from a study of blood T cell repertoires in COVID-19. The CDR3 runs 13 residues. Germline CDR1 SGHAT, CDR2 FQNNGV. V dropped 3 bases and J dropped 2 bases, with 7 bases sitting between them. Produced via immunoSEQ multiplex PCR; TCRdb's table is partial and in-frame only. In the table there are approximately 440,000 clones, around 90% of which are singletons. The receptor was derived from a woman aged 18-30 years who had recovered from COVID-19. The sequenced sample was PBMCs or T cells enriched from blood (not recorded which). V usage is TRBV11-2 and J usage is TRBJ1-1; D remains unclear. CDR3 nucleotides: TGTGCCAGCAGCTTGCAGACTAACACTGAAGCTTTCTTT. Its translation is CASSLQTNTEAFF.